Presented here are 12 T cell receptor beta chains from one specimen sequenced in a study of cytomegalovirus exposure and HLA in healthy donors. With 60 Vbeta and 13 Jbeta primers, the PCR was carried out. Generated by immunoSEQ multiplex PCR, the TCRdb table keeps only in-frame clones and is missing some. This table holds some 89,000 clones. Sequencing used PBMCs. The source is a woman aged 30 to 39 in good health and CMV-seronegative.

This sequence joins TRBV7-9 and TRBJ1-3; a possible D gene is TRBD1 (5 bases). The V end was cut by 5 bases, the J end by 1 base, with 12 bases between. Germline CDR1 reads SEHNR; CDR2 reads FQNEAQ (reference sequence). This CDR3 has 15 amino acids. This CDR3 reads CASSPGGLSGNTIYF. DNA of the CDR3: TGTGCCAGCAGCCCCGGGGGTCTGTCTGGAAACACCATATATTTT.

J is TRBJ2-2 and V is TRBV7-8; tentative D call: TRBD1 (5 bases). Looked up from germline, CDR1 is SGHVS and CDR2 is FQNEAQ. Deletions cut 2 bases from V and 0 bases from J, with 16 bases between. The CDR3 totals 18 residues. CDR3 sequence reads: CASSLRGLDLANTGELFF. CDR3 in DNA: TGTGCCAGCAGCTTAAGGGGTCTGGACCTCGCGAACACCGGGGAGCTGTTTTTT.

The genes are TRBV4-2 and TRBJ2-3, with 8 bases fitting TRBD2. The V segment lost 4 bases and the J segment 6 bases; nucleotides outside the gene matches: 9. The germline gives CDR1 LGHNA, CDR2 YNFKEQ. This CDR3 is built from 15 residues. The CDR3 region is CASSRSRGEPDTQYF. CDR3 in DNA: TGTGCCAGCAGCCGGTCGCGGGGGGAACCCGATACGCAGTATTTT.

The rearrangement uses TRBV19 and TRBJ1-5, with 7 nucleotides matching TRBD1. J was trimmed by 4 bases and V by 6 bases; bases with no gene match: 6. CDR3 length: 14 amino acids. Germline lookup yields CDR1 LNHDA and CDR2 SQIVND (reference sequence). CDR3 residues: CASSPRDRNQPQHF. Here the CDR3 DNA reads TGTGCCAGTAGCCCCCGGGACAGAAATCAGCCCCAGCATTTT.

This sequence joins TRBV7-6 and TRBJ2-7; TRBD1 matches 7 bases. This CDR3 is built from 14 residues. Germline loops: CDR1 SGHVS, CDR2 FNYEAQ. Trimming took 3 bases from V and 0 from J; bases not matched to a gene: 2. CDR3 coding DNA: TGTGCCAGCAGCTTTCGGGACAGCTCCTACGAGCAGTACTTC. It specifies CASSFRDSSYEQYF.

V usage is TRBV5-4 and J usage is TRBJ2-7; D is unclear. Trimming removed 4 bases from V and 4 bases from J, with 15 bases in between. From germline, CDR1 is SGHNT and CDR2 YYREEE (reference sequence). This CDR3 is 14 amino acids long. CDR3: CASSPIVAPYEQYF. CDR3 DNA sequence: TGTGCCAGCAGCCCCATCGTGGCCCCATACGAGCAGTACTTC.

The rearrangement uses TRBV5-6 and TRBJ2-5; 12 bases agree with TRBD1. The CDR3 is 14 residues long. Germline loops: CDR1 SGHDT, CDR2 YYEEEE. V dropped 4 bases and J dropped 5; count of bases not matched to a gene: 3. The CDR3 region has the DNA TGTGCCAGCAGCGGGACAGGGGGCGAGGAGACCCAGTACTTC. The encoded protein is CASSGTGGEETQYF.

This chain uses TRBV6-7 with TRBJ2-7; D perhaps matches TRBD2 (6 bases). TRBV6-7 is reported as an ORF; its role is uncertain. The CDR3 is 16 residues long. V was trimmed by 7 bases and J by 0 bases, leaving 19 bases between them. CDR3 sequence reads: CASMGGSGLHSYEQYF. CDR3 nucleotides: TGTGCCAGCATGGGTGGTAGCGGACTTCACTCCTACGAGCAGTACTTC.

The chain uses TRBV6-5 and TRBJ1-1; the D gene is possibly TRBD1 (6 bases). Trimming cost V 7 bases and J 0 bases, with 12 bases left between them. Germline V gives CDR1 MNHEY, CDR2 SVGAGI. This CDR3 has 14 residues. The DNA of the CDR3 is TGTGCCAGCAAAAGGGGGTTTATGAACACTGAAGCTTTCTTT. Translated, it gives CASKRGFMNTEAFF.

The chain has TRBV9 and TRBJ2-1, with 10 positions matching TRBD2. Germline V gene sequence: CDR1 SGDLS, CDR2 YYNGEE. This CDR3 region has 14 residues. The junction had 5 bases not matched to a gene; V was cut back by 4 bases and J by 7 bases. The CDR3 DNA sequence: TGTGCCAGCAGCACGTGGACTAGCGGTAATGAGCAGTTCTTC. This encodes CASSTWTSGNEQFF.

V usage is TRBV9 and J usage is TRBJ2-6; D gene unclear. The V gene lost 7 bases and the J gene lost 0 bases, with 8 bases spanning the gap. The CDR3 runs 14 residues. Germline CDR1 is SGDLS and CDR2 is YYNGEE. CDR3 nucleotides: TGTGCCAGCGCCCATAGCTCTGGGGCCAACGTCCTGACTTTC. It encodes CASAHSSGANVLTF.

The chain combines TRBV29-1 with TRBJ2-2; 9 bases are shared with TRBD1. With 4 bases clipped from V and 5 bases from J, the junction kept 2 bases outside the gene matches. CDR1 and CDR2 from the germline V gene are SQVTM and ANQGSEA. This CDR3 has 13 residues. In DNA, the CDR3 is TGCAGCGTTGTACAGGGGGCGACCGGGGAGCTGTTTTTT. As protein: CSVVQGATGELFF.